This entry describes one TCR beta chain. V shed 2 bases and J 2 bases; nucleotides not matched to a gene: 10. The CDR3 extends over 16 amino acids. The germline gives CDR1 SQVTM, CDR2 ANQGSEA. This sample is drawn from a study of blood T cell repertoires in COVID-19. Study context: Samples representing acute and convalescent COVID-19 were sourced from the United States, Italy and Spain. T cells, B-cell-depleted T cells, or PBMCs supplied cDNA or gDNA.

Data came from immunoSEQ multiplex PCR; TCRdb stores just in-frame clones and leaves some out. The profile shows approximately 70,000 clones, approximately 79% of them singletons. Sequencing input: peripheral blood. The source of this sequence is a woman aged 80 or older with active or convalescent COVID-19. This rearrangement joins TRBV29-1 to TRBJ2-3; 7 bases map to TRBD1. The DNA for the CDR3 is TGCAGCGTTGAACGAACAGGGGCCCTTTTCACAGATACGCAGTATTTT. It yields the protein CSVERTGALFTDTQYF.